This entry concerns a single T cell receptor (beta chain). The antigen is unknown. This entry comes from a study of PD-1 blockade in classical Hodgkin lymphoma. Study-wide results and caveats: Patients newly diagnosed and complete responders had comparable baseline diversity. Reported baseline diversity: healthy donors highest, relapsed/refractory patients lowest. While CD8+ TCR diversity did not rise significantly by C4D1, CD4+ TCR diversity did.

Specified time point: cycle 4 day 1 (C4D1), after more than 5 weeks of nivolumab. In every patient, relapse followed autologous stem cell transplantation, while exposure to brentuximab vedotin differed. Using immunoSEQ multiplex PCR, the repertoire was profiled, and TCRdb retains in-frame clones only, with some absent. The data contain around 31,000 clones, 81% of them seen just once; the ten biggest clones take up roughly 17%. Trimming cost V 7 bases and J 3 bases, with 22 bases left between them. Germline assignment: CDR1 MNHEY and CDR2 SMNVEV (reference sequence). The CDR3 sequence is 18 residues long.

The receptor comes from a human donor with classical Hodgkin lymphoma. The starting material was peripheral blood mononuclear cells (PBMCs), obtained before the fourth cycle of nivolumab. V and J are TRBV27 and TRBJ1-6, with D tentatively TRBD1 (5 bases). CDR3 sequence (DNA): TGTGCCAGCACCCGCGGCCTACCCGGGACGGACTATAATTCACCCCTCCACTTT. Amino acids: CASTRGLPGTDYNSPLHF.